This is a list of T cell receptor beta chains from one sample in a study of cytomegalovirus exposure and HLA in healthy donors. TCRdb's copy holds only in-frame clones and misses some; the assay was immunoSEQ multiplex PCR. The repertoire holds about 110,000 clones, approximately 88% seen once, with under 1.5% in the top ten. Source material: PBMCs. All receptors derive from a woman in her twenties or thirties in good health and CMV-seropositive. CDR3s include the opening cysteine and the closing phenylalanine or tryptophan. A D gene is named only where the DNA matches it firmly. The size entry is marked missing in some rows and otherwise reads once, few, many or a size class.

TRBJ1-4 TRBV11-2 . TRBD1 CASSLDRTGEHEKLFF TGTGCCAGCAGCTTAGATCGAACAGGGGAACATGAAAAACTGTTTTTT
TRBJ2-1 TRBV6-1 . . CASSRGNEQFF TGTGCCAGCAGTAGGGGCAATGAGCAGTTCTTC
TRBJ1-2 TRBV18 once . CASSPPNLRGYTF TGTGCCAGCTCACCACCGAACCTTCGGGGCTACACCTTC
TRBJ1-6 TRBV7-8 . . CASSRGQYNSPLHF TGTGCCAGCAGCCGGGGACAATATAATTCACCCCTCCACTTT
TRBJ2-3 TRBV4-3 . . CASSQGLRDTQYF TGCGCCAGCAGCCAAGGATTGCGAGATACGCAGTATTTT
TRBJ1-2 TRBV6-6 . . CASSYAGDGYTF TGTGCCAGCAGTTACGCAGGGGATGGCTACACCTTC
TRBJ2-7 TRBV4-2 . . CASSQVPGTYEQYF TGTGCCAGCAGCCAAGTTCCGGGAACCTACGAGCAGTACTTC
TRBJ2-1 TRBV28 . . CASSQPPGTYNEQFF TGTGCCAGCAGTCAACCACCCGGGACCTACAATGAGCAGTTCTTC
TRBJ2-7 TRBV14 . . CASSLSSYEQYF TGTGCCAGCAGTCTTAGCTCCTACGAGCAGTACTTC
TRBJ1-3 TRBV5-1 . . CASSPDSHGNTIYF TGCGCCAGCAGCCCGGACAGCCATGGAAACACCATATATTTT
TRBJ2-7 TRBV28 . . CASSFGRFYEQYF TGTGCCAGCAGTTTTGGGAGATTCTACGAGCAGTACTTC
TRBJ2-2 TRBV11-2 . . CASSLVRSNTGELFF TGTGCCAGCAGCTTAGTTCGTTCGAACACCGGGGAGCTGTTTTTT
TRBJ2-4 TRBV15 . TRBD2 CATSRTGTSGLQAKNIQYF TGTGCCACCAGCAGAACCGGGACTAGCGGGTTACAAGCCAAAAACATTCAGTACTTC
TRBJ2-7 TRBV18 . . CASSDAGEQYF TGTGCCAGCTCAGACGCGGGGGAGCAGTACTTC
TRBJ2-7 TRBV10-1 once TRBD1 CASSGGQGRDYEQYF TGCGCCAGCAGTGGTGGACAGGGGAGGGATTACGAGCAGTACTTC
TRBJ1-1 TRBV7-9 . . CASAAFLNTEAFF TGTGCCAGCGCGGCGTTCTTGAACACTGAAGCTTTCTTT
TRBJ2-7 TRBV6-1 . . CASSTTVGALGEQYF TGTGCCAGCAGTACTACGGTGGGGGCCCTAGGCGAGCAGTACTTC
TRBJ1-2 TRBV12-5 once . CASGLRGLNYGYTF TGTGCTAGTGGCCTCCGGGGACTTAACTATGGCTACACCTTC
TRBJ1-2 TRBV10-3 . . CASQVHYGYTF TGTGCCTCACAGGTACACTATGGCTACACCTTC
TRBJ2-7 TRBV6-5 . . CATGVRGSHEQYF TGTGCCACAGGAGTACGGGGATCCCACGAGCAGTACTTC
TRBJ2-1 TRBV6-1 . TRBD1 CASSRDRTSNNEQFF TGTGCCAGCAGTAGGGACAGGACTTCTAACAATGAGCAGTTCTTC
TRBJ2-7 TRBV7-7 few TRBD1 CASSPGTGDYEQYF TGTGCCAGCAGCCCAGGGACAGGGGACTACGAGCAGTACTTC
TRBJ2-5 TRBV9 . TRBD1 CASSVGYRGETQYF TGTGCCAGCAGCGTAGGTTACAGGGGAGAGACCCAGTACTTC
TRBJ2-1 TRBV4-3 . TRBD2 CASSQDMRERTREQFF TGCGCCAGCAGCCAAGATATGCGGGAGAGAACAAGGGAGCAGTTCTTC
TRBJ2-2 TRBV27 . . CASRPPGNTGELFF TGTGCCAGCAGACCACCCGGGAACACCGGGGAGCTGTTTTTT
TRBJ1-5 TRBV6-6 . TRBD1 CASSYSTGGNQPQHF TGTGCCAGCAGTTATTCTACAGGGGGCAATCAGCCCCAGCATTTT
TRBJ2-1 TRBV27 . TRBD1 CASRGTGGTFYNEQFF TGTGCCAGCAGGGGGACAGGGGGAACGTTTTACAATGAGCAGTTCTTC
TRBJ2-6 TRBV7-2 . TRBD1 CASSRRDRGMGGANVLTF TGTGCCAGCAGCCGCCGGGACAGGGGGATGGGTGGGGCCAACGTCCTGACTTTC
TRBJ2-7 TRBV7-2 . . CASSFWGGASYEQYF TGTGCCAGCAGCTTCTGGGGGGGCGCTTCCTACGAGCAGTACTTC
TRBJ2-3 TRBV2 . . CASSAPGTGLNTQYF TGTGCCAGCAGCGCGCCGGGGACCGGACTAAATACGCAGTATTTT
TRBJ1-2 TRBV9 once . CASSGQTGNYGYTF TGTGCCAGCAGCGGCCAGACAGGCAACTATGGCTACACCTTC
TRBJ2-1 TRBV5-1 . TRBD1 CASSLAFRTGDNEQFF TGCGCCAGCAGCTTGGCCTTCCGGACAGGCGACAATGAGCAGTTCTTC
TRBJ1-3 TRBV9 . . CASSAGVLSGNTIYF TGTGCCAGCAGCGCGGGGGTCTTATCTGGAAACACCATATATTTT
TRBJ1-2 TRBV28 . . CASSLPRQADYGYTF TGTGCCAGCAGTCTACCCCGACAGGCAGACTATGGCTACACCTTC
TRBJ2-3 TRBV5-1 . TRBD2 CASWEGPRQVDTQYF TGCGCCAGCTGGGAGGGACCCCGGCAAGTGGATACGCAGTATTTT